This T cell receptor beta chain was captured by sequencing in a study of cytomegalovirus exposure and HLA in healthy donors. Background on the study: It was reported in a later analysis that the same platform had been used for the approximately 110 validation repertoires as for the approximately 670 first-cohort repertoires. Findings and limits, study-wide: The CMV antigen specificity of three CMV-associated chains was confirmed through in vitro analysis.

Note on this clone: The antigen remains undetermined.

The V gene's germline CDR1 is SEHNR and CDR2 FQNEAQ (reference sequence). The CDR3 loop spans 16 amino acids. Trimming cost V 0 bases and J 1 base; bases outside gene matches: 5. The table came from immunoSEQ multiplex PCR; TCRdb's copy has only in-frame clones and leaves some out. The table lists 330,000 or so clones, approximately 90% of them singletons. The sequencing input was PBMCs. The source of this sequence is a woman younger than 30 in good health and CMV-seronegative. The chain combines TRBV7-9 with TRBJ1-2; TRBD1 agrees at 7 bases. CDR3 region: CASSLAKGAYNYGYTF. CDR3 nucleotides: TGTGCCAGCAGCTTAGCCAAGGGGGCATATAACTATGGCTACACCTTC. Supplemented by reference TRBV7-9 and TRBJ1-2, the full variable domain reads DTGVSQNPRHKITKRGQNVTFRCDPISEHNRLYWYRQTLGQGPEFLTYFQNEAQLEKSRLLSDRFSAERPKGSFSTLEIQRTEQGDSAMYLCASSLAKGAYNYGYTFGSGTRLTVV.